The 18 T cell receptor beta chains listed next were all sequenced from one sample in a study of blood T cell repertoires in COVID-19. TCRdb's table, derived via immunoSEQ multiplex PCR, lists solely in-frame clones and lacks some. The sample shows roughly 160,000 clones, around 82% of them seen only once. Sequences were obtained from PBMCs or T cells enriched from blood (not recorded which). The receptors originated from a man aged 55 to 70 who had recovered from COVID-19.

V is TRBV4-2 and J is TRBJ2-1; TRBD2 matches 11 bases. Germline trimming cut 4 bases from V and 5 bases from J; bases unmatched to any gene: 7. The CDR3 length is 16 residues. Germline V gene data show CDR1 as LGHNA and CDR2 as YNFKEQ. The CDR3 nucleotides are TGTGCCAGCAGCCTTGCGACTAGCGGGACCCACAATGAGCAGTTCTTC. Protein: CASSLATSGTHNEQFF.

The chain uses TRBV19 and TRBJ1-2; no definite D call. Trimming removed 7 bases at V and 4 bases at J, with 10 bases between. CDR3 length equals 12 residues. CDR1 and CDR2 from the germline V gene are LNHDA and SQIVND (reference sequence). The CDR3 reads CASNGVRYGYTF. CDR3 coding DNA: TGTGCCAGTAACGGGGTTCGCTATGGCTACACCTTC. Looking up the rest from reference TRBV19 and TRBJ1-2 gives the full variable domain: DGGITQSPKYLFRKEGQNVTLSCEQNLNHDAMYWYRQDPGQGLRLIYYSQIVNDFQKGDIAEGYSVSREKKESFPLTVTSAQKNPTAFYLCASNGVRYGYTFGSGTRLTVV.

The chain employs TRBV18 and TRBJ1-1; D possibly corresponds to TRBD1 (5 bases). Germline V gives CDR1 KGHSH, CDR2 LQKENI. The CDR3 is 13 residues long. Trimming left V 3 bases short and J 5 bases short, with 10 bases between. The CDR3 loop is CASSPAGLTEAFF. The CDR3 DNA reads TGTGCCAGCTCACCGGCGGGGCTTACTGAAGCTTTCTTT.

This chain joins TRBV6-6 and TRBJ2-3; TRBD1 matches 7 bases. Germline values: CDR1 MNHNY, CDR2 SVGAGI (reference sequence). CDR3 length: 13 amino acids. V lost 10 bases to trimming and J lost 3 bases; unmatched junction nucleotides: 7. This CDR3 reads CATEGGETDTQYF. The CDR3 DNA sequence: TGTGCCACCGAAGGGGGCGAGACAGATACGCAGTATTTT.

This sequence joins TRBV9 and TRBJ2-3, with 8 bases lining up with TRBD1. V lost 0 bases to trimming and J lost 3 bases; unmatched junction nucleotides: 12. Germline loops: CDR1 SGDLS, CDR2 YYNGEE. The CDR3 length is 18 residues. CDR3 DNA sequence: TGTGCCAGCAGCGTAGCTACAGGTGGACAGGGTAGGACAGATACGCAGTATTTT. It codes for CASSVATGGQGRTDTQYF. Full variable domain (rest looked up from reference TRBV9 and TRBJ2-3): DSGVTQTPKHLITATGQRVTLRCSPRSGDLSVYWYQQSLDQGLQFLIQYYNGEERAKGNILERFSAQQFPDLHSELNLSSLELGDSALYFCASSVATGGQGRTDTQYFGPGTRLTVL.

As DNA, the CDR3 is TGTGCCAGCAGCTTAGTTGGGACTGCTCAAGAGACCCAGTACTTC. The encoded protein is CASSLVGTAQETQYF. The chain combines TRBV7-2 with TRBJ2-5, with TRBD2 as a possible D gene (6 bases). CDR1 and CDR2 (germline): SGHTA, FQGNSA. V was clipped by 1 base and J by 2 bases, with 11 bases between them. The CDR3 loop spans 15 amino acids.

This chain connects TRBV2 to TRBJ1-5, with D hard to call. Trimming removed 4 bases from V and 4 bases from J, with 5 bases in between. Germline values: CDR1 SNHLY, CDR2 FYNNEI. This CDR3 spans 12 amino acids. The CDR3 DNA follows: TGTGCCAGCAGTGGAGGGAATCAGCCCCAGCATTTT. This encodes CASSGGNQPQHF.

The chain joins TRBV6-5 to TRBJ1-2; no clear D gene. V was trimmed by 9 bases and J by 2 bases, leaving 10 bases between them. Germline CDR1 MNHEY, CDR2 SVGAGI. CDR3 size: 12 residues. The DNA for the CDR3 is TGTGCCAGTTCCAACAGAAACTATGGCTACACCTTC. This gives the protein CASSNRNYGYTF.

The rearrangement uses TRBV24-1 and TRBJ2-2, with TRBD1 matching over 10 bases. Unmatched junction bases numbered 3, after V lost 7 bases and J lost 5 bases. The CDR3 is made up of 14 amino acids. Germline V gives CDR1 KGHDR, CDR2 SFDVKD. The CDR3 sequence: CATSGTGETGELFF. The CDR3 DNA follows: TGTGCCACCAGCGGGACAGGGGAAACCGGGGAGCTGTTTTTT.

This clone was found once. The chain joins TRBV19 to TRBJ1-4; D possibly corresponds to TRBD1 (6 bases). V lost 4 bases and J lost 0, with 6 bases in between. There are 14 residues in the CDR3. Germline CDR1 is LNHDA and CDR2 is SQIVND (reference sequence). CDR3 residues: CASSKGATNEKLFF. As DNA, the CDR3 is TGTGCCAGTAGTAAGGGGGCAACTAATGAAAAACTGTTTTTT.

The chain combines TRBV5-6 with TRBJ2-7; D ambiguous. This CDR3 is 15 amino acids long. Germline CDR1 reads SGHDT; CDR2 reads YYEEEE. Trimming removed 4 bases at V and 3 bases at J, with 17 bases between. The CDR3 DNA reads as TGTGCCAGCAGCGCAGGCCTTACCACCGACTACGAGCAGTACTTC. Its translation: CASSAGLTTDYEQYF. The whole variable domain, remainder taken from reference TRBV5-6 and TRBJ2-7, is DAGVTQSPTHLIKTRGQQVTLRCSPKSGHDTVSWYQQALGQGPQFIFQYYEEEERQRGNFPDRFSGHQFPNYSSELNVNALLLGDSALYLCASSAGLTTDYEQYFGPGTRLTVT.

CDR3 in amino acids: CASSNQQGAFHTGELFF. CDR3 nucleotide sequence: TGTGCCAGCAGTAACCAACAGGGGGCTTTCCACACCGGGGAGCTGTTTTTT. The chain is built from TRBV28 and TRBJ2-2; 9 positions agree with TRBD1. V lost 5 bases and J lost 3; bases outside the gene matches: 10. Germline values: CDR1 MDHEN, CDR2 SYDVKM. The CDR3 has 17 residues.

This clone has just one count. This chain links TRBV18 with TRBJ1-6; D unclear. CDR1 and CDR2 from the germline V gene are KGHSH and LQKENI. CDR3 length equals 15 residues. Deletions cut 4 bases from V and 9 bases from J, with 16 bases between. The CDR3 reads CASSLYEIARSPLHF. DNA of the CDR3: TGTGCCAGCTCACTCTACGAGATTGCGCGTTCACCCCTCCACTTT.

The chain recombines TRBV20-1 with TRBJ2-5; D ambiguous. V gave up 5 bases and J gave up 2 bases, with 6 bases separating them. CDR3 length: 11 residues. CDR1 is DFQATT and CDR2 is SNEGSKA in the germline V gene (reference sequence). The CDR3 is CSAEPQETQYF. DNA of the CDR3: TGCAGTGCTGAGCCTCAAGAGACCCAGTACTTC.

The chain recombines TRBV11-2 with TRBJ2-5, with D maybe TRBD1 (5 bases). The CDR3 has 14 residues. The V end was cut by 5 bases, the J end by 4 bases, with 14 bases between. CDR1 is SGHAT and CDR2 is FQNNGV in the germline V gene. The CDR3 here is CASSQYRGGETQYF. The CDR3 nucleotides read TGTGCCAGCAGCCAGTATAGGGGTGGAGAGACCCAGTACTTC.

The chain employs TRBV12-3 or TRBV12-4 and TRBJ2-1; D gene unclear. The CDR3 sequence is 11 residues long. V lost 7 bases to trimming and J lost 4 bases, with 5 bases between them. The CDR3 region is CASTDYNEQFF. CDR3 in DNA: TGTGCCAGCACAGATTACAATGAGCAGTTCTTC.

The genes are TRBV25-1 and TRBJ2-3; D may be TRBD1 (5 bases). Trimming took 1 base from V and 6 from J, leaving 11 bases between them. This CDR3 contains 14 residues. The germline CDR1 and CDR2 sequences are MGHDK and SYGVNS. The CDR3 protein is CASSEFRAGDTQYF. The CDR3 coding sequence is TGTGCCAGCAGTGAATTTCGGGCAGGGGATACGCAGTATTTT.

J is TRBJ2-3 and V is TRBV18, with TRBD1 matching 9 bases. The V gene end was trimmed by 6 bases and the J gene end by 3 bases; junction bases not matched to a gene: 7. Germline assignment: CDR1 KGHSH and CDR2 LQKENI. The CDR3 runs 15 residues. The CDR3 coding sequence is TGTGCCAGCTCTTCCCGGACAGGGGTTACAGATACGCAGTATTTT. It is translated as CASSSRTGVTDTQYF.